This TCR beta chain emerged from a study of blood T cell repertoires in COVID-19. The germline gives CDR1 SGHDT, CDR2 YYEEEE. This CDR3 is built from 14 residues. J was trimmed by 1 base and V by 5 bases; bases with no gene match: 3. The method was immunoSEQ multiplex PCR; TCRdb's version includes in-frame clones alone and lacks a portion of them. The sample consists of more than 300,000 clones, 85% to 90% of them appearing once. The TCR comes from a young woman who had recovered from COVID-19. The rearrangement links TRBV5-6 to TRBJ2-3, with 8 bases aligning to TRBD2. The sequenced sample consisted of PBMCs or T cells enriched from blood (not recorded which). The CDR3 loop reads CASSNSGGTDTQYF. CDR3 nucleotide sequence: TGTGCCAGCAGTAATAGCGGGGGCACAGATACGCAGTATTTT. Full variable domain (missing parts from reference TRBV5-6 and TRBJ2-3): DAGVTQSPTHLIKTRGQQVTLRCSPKSGHDTVSWYQQALGQGPQFIFQYYEEEERQRGNFPDRFSGHQFPNYSSELNVNALLLGDSALYLCASSNSGGTDTQYFGPGTRLTVL.